The T cell receptor beta chain described here comes from a study of cytomegalovirus exposure and HLA in healthy donors. PCR involved 60 Vbeta and 13 Jbeta primers. Libraries were prepared by immunoSEQ multiplex PCR; TCRdb keeps only in-frame clonotypes and omits some of them. Altogether under 250,000 clones are present, about 85% being singletons, with the ten largest covering roughly 10%. The sequencing sample was made of PBMCs. The receptor was isolated from a woman in her fifties or sixties in good health and CMV-seropositive.

CDR3 DNA: TGTGCCAGTAGTCCCCAGGACAGGGGGCTGAGTGGCTACACCTTC. This sequence encodes CASSPQDRGLSGYTF. V gene TRBV19 combines with J gene TRBJ1-2, with 11 bases aligning to TRBD1. This CDR3 region has 15 residues. V gave up 5 bases and J gave up 7 bases; unmatched junction bases: 9. Per germline, CDR1 LNHDA and CDR2 SQIVND (reference sequence).